This TCR beta chain appears in the sequencing data of a study of identical twins. The CDR3 is made up of 12 amino acids. Germline CDR1 reads SEHNR; CDR2 reads FQNEAQ (reference sequence). V gave up 4 bases and J gave up 4 bases, with 5 bases separating them. TCRdb processed the 5' RACE reads anew with MiXCR; each CDR3 protein has one entry. The sample has roughly 700,000 distinct CDR3 sequences; about 9.4% are singletons. The study, taken as a whole, reports: Models predicted less out-of-frame TCR alpha sharing in monozygotic twins than was found.

This clonotype occurred many times. Its matching antigen is unknown. These records were also assigned to another study, of yellow fever vaccine responses in identical twins.

This clonotype was obtained from a woman between 18 and 29 years old in good health. The J gene is TRBJ2-1, the V gene TRBV7-9; D unresolved. Input material: PBMCs. Written as DNA, the CDR3 is TGTGCCAGCAGCTCCATTTACAATGAGCAGTTCTTC. Translated: CASSSIYNEQFF.